This T cell receptor beta chain was sequenced for a study of monozygotic twins with inflammatory bowel disease. TCRdb re-called the 5' RACE reads and gives one entry per CDR3 protein, without DNA. This sample's table has some 450,000 distinct CDR3 sequences. Germline V CDR1 and CDR2: DFQATT, SNEGSKA (reference sequence). This CDR3 contains 13 residues. This chain uses TRBV20-1 with TRBJ1-1; without DNA, the TCRdb call of TRBD1 cannot be checked. The TCR originated in a human donor with ulcerative colitis or Crohn's disease, or a healthy co-twin of an affected twin (not recorded which). The sample comprised blood. The CDR3 protein is CSAPDRGRTEAFF.